This T cell receptor beta chain was documented in a study of cytomegalovirus exposure and HLA in healthy donors. Overall study context: Unique TCR beta sequences numbering fewer than 130 million came from around 180 million T cells in an earlier analysis.

Study findings and constraints: The authors listed 150 to 200 TCR beta chains as cytomegalovirus-associated. TCR beta sequences reportedly predicted most subjects' HLA-A and HLA-B alleles accurately.

A remark on this clone: Antigen specificity is unknown.

PCR was performed using 60 Vbeta and 13 Jbeta primers. Profiled with immunoSEQ multiplex PCR; TCRdb holds only in-frame clones, not every one. Found here are some 55,000 clones; the top ten clones hold around 7.1%. This receptor was identified in a woman aged 40 to 50 in good health and CMV-seronegative. Input material: PBMCs.

The CDR3 region has the DNA TGTGCCAGCAGCTCACGGACGACTAGTTTTACCTACGAGCAGTACTTC. Its translation is CASSSRTTSFTYEQYF. The rearrangement links TRBV11-1 to TRBJ2-7; TRBD2 might be the D (6 bases). CDR3 length equals 16 residues. Trimming shortened V by 4 bases and J by 2 bases, and 18 bases separated the two germline ends. CDR1 is SGHAT, CDR2 FQDESV, per germline (reference sequence).